The present T cell receptor beta chain was sequenced within a study of T cells in Graves' hyperthyroidism and ophthalmopathy. Germline loops: CDR1 MNHNS, CDR2 SASEGT. The CDR3 is made up of 12 amino acids. Trimming shortened V by 5 bases and J by 5 bases, and 9 bases separated the two germline ends. Regions amplified from RNA transcripts were the TCR beta CDR3 regions. When the TCR CDR3 underwent first-round RT-PCR, the HTBI primer set was used. TCRdb re-called the multiplex PCR reads through MiXCR, storing one row per CDR3 protein. The sample includes some 300,000 distinct CDR3 sequences, roughly 19% of them seen just once. In its sample, this clonotype was seen many times.

This receptor was identified in a man between 45 and 60 years old with Graves' ophthalmopathy. The chain couples TRBV6-1 to TRBJ1-1; possibly TRBD1 for D (5 bases). The sequencing sample was made of blood. This chain's CDR3 is CASSYGGTEAFF. The CDR3 nucleotides read TGTGCCAGCAGTTACGGGGGGACTGAAGCTTTCTTT.